This T cell receptor (beta chain) is from a study of metastatic and nonmetastatic thyroid tumors. General study points: As reported, TCR beta diversity in blood and tumor was significantly higher in malignant thyroid tumors than in benign nodules.

This clone was observed a handful of times. Antigen unknown. Being one base from a much bigger clone, this may be a read error. All patients were treatment-naive before thyroid surgery. MiXCR re-clonotyped the PCR reads for TCRdb. Of 89,000 or so clones in the sample, about 9.1% are singletons; the top ten hold 8.8%. The CDR3 is 15 amino acids. CDR1 SGHTA and CDR2 FQGNSA come from the germline V gene. V shed 3 bases and J shed 7 bases, with 15 bases lying between them. The sequence was obtained from a female donor with papillary thyroid cancer or a benign thyroid nodule (not recorded which). Some clones in this sample may be carry-over from other donors' samples. The V call is TRBV7-2, the J call TRBJ2-2; D is tentatively TRBD1 or TRBD2 (7 bases each). The sample consisted of blood. CDR3 in amino acids: CASSFIQGEGGELFF. The CDR3 coding sequence is TGTGCCAGCAGCTTTATCCAGGGGGAGGGCGGGGAGCTGTTTTTT.